The sequence of this T cell receptor beta chain was determined in a study of CD4+ T cells in melanoma. Study results and caveats: Diverse differentiation states were reported for melanoma neoantigen-specific CD4+ T cells.

The table came from immunoSEQ multiplex PCR; TCRdb's copy has only in-frame clones and leaves some out. The sample includes some 13,000 clones, about 80% of them seen just once. Comments on this clone: Its antigen remains unidentified.

Input material: cells from a culture (not recorded whether cultured in vitro). This clonotype was sampled from a human donor with melanoma.

This CDR3 reads CASSRDSQGTGGGGGYTF. For the CDR3, the DNA is TGCGCCAGCAGCCGCGATTCCCAGGGGACAGGGGGCGGCGGTGGCTACACCTTC. The V gene is TRBV5-1, the J gene TRBJ1-2; 12 bases are a match to TRBD1. Trimming took 4 bases from V and 7 from J; bases not matched to a gene: 17. Germline V gene data show CDR1 as SGHRS and CDR2 as YFSETQ. The CDR3 has 18 residues.